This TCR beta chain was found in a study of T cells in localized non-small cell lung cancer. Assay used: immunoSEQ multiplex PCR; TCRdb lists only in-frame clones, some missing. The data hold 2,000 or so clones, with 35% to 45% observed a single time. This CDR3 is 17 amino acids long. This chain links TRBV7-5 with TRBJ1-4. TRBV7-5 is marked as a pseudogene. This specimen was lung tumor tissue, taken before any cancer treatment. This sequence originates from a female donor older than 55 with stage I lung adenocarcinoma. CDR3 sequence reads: CASSLEGIAGFEEKLFF. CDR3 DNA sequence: TGTGCCAGCAGCTTGGAGGGCATCGCGGGTTTTGAGGAAAAACTGTTTTTT.